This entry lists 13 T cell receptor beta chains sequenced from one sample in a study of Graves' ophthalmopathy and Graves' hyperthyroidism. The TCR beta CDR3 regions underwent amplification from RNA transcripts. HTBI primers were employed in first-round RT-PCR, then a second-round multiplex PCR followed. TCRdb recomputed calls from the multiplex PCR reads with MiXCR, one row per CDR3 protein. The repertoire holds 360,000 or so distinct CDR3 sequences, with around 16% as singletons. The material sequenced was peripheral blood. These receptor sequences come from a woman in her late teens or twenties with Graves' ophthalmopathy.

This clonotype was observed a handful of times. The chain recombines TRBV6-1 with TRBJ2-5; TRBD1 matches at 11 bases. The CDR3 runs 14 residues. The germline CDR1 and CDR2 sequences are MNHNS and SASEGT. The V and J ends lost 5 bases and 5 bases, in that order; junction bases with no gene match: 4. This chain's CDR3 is CASSRDRGTETQYF. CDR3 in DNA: TGTGCCAGCAGTCGGGACAGGGGGACGGAGACCCAGTACTTC.

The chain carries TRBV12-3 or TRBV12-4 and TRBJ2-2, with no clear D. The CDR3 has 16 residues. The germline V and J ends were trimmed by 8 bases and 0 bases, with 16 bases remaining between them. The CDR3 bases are TGTGCCAGCGCGAGATCTTCTTCGTCGAACACCGGGGAGCTGTTTTTT. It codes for CASARSSSSNTGELFF.

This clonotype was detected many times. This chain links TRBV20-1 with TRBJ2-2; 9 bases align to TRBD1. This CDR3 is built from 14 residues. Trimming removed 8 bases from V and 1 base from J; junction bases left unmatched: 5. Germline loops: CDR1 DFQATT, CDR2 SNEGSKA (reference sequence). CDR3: CSSRQGGNTGELFF. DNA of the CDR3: TGCAGTTCCAGACAGGGGGGGAACACCGGGGAGCTGTTTTTT.

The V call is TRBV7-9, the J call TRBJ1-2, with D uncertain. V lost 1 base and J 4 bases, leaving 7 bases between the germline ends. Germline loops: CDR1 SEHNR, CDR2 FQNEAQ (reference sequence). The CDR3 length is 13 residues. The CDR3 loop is CASSLDASYGYTF. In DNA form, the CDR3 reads TGTGCCAGCAGCTTAGACGCCTCCTATGGCTACACCTTC.

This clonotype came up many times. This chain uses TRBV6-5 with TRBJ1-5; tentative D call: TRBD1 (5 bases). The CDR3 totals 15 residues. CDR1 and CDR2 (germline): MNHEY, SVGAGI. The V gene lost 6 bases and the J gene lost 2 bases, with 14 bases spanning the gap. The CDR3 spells CASSLDGGGNQPQHF. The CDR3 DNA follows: TGTGCCAGCAGCCTTGACGGGGGGGGCAATCAGCCCCAGCATTTT.

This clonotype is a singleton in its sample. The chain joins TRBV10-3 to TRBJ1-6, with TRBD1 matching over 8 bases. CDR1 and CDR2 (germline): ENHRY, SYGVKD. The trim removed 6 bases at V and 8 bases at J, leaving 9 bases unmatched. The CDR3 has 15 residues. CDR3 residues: CAISGQGRRDSPLHF. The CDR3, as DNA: TGTGCCATCAGCGGACAGGGCAGGCGGGATTCACCCCTCCACTTT.

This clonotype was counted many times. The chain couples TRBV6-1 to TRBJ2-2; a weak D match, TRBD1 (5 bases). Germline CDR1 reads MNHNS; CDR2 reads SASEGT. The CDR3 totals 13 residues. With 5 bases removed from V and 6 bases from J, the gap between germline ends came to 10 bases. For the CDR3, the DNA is TGTGCCAGCAGTCAACAGGTTGCCGGGGAGCTGTTTTTT. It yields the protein CASSQQVAGELFF.

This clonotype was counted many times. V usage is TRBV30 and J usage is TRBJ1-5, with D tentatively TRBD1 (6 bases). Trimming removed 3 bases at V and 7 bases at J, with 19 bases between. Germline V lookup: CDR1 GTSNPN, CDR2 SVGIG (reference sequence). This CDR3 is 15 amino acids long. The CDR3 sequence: CAWSLTGTNPQPQHF. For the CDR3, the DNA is TGTGCCTGGAGCCTAACCGGGACAAATCCCCAGCCCCAGCATTTT.

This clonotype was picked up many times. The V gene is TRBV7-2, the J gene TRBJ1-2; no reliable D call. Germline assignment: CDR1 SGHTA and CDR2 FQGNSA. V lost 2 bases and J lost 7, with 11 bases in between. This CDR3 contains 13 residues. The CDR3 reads CASSLRRDGGYTF. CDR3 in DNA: TGTGCCAGCAGCTTAAGGCGGGATGGTGGCTACACCTTC.

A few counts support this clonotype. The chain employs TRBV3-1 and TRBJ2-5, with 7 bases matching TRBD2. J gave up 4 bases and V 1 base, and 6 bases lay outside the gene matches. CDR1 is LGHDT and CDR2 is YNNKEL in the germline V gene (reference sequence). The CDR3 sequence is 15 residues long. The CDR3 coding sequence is TGTGCCAGCAGCCAAGGGTTCCAGCGGGGAGAGACCCAGTACTTC. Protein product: CASSQGFQRGETQYF.

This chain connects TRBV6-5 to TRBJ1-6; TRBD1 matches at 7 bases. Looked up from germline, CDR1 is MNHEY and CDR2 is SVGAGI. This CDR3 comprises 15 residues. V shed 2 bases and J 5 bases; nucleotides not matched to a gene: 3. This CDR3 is CASSYQGQHNSPLHF. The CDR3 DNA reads TGTGCCAGCAGTTACCAGGGACAGCATAATTCACCCCTCCACTTT.

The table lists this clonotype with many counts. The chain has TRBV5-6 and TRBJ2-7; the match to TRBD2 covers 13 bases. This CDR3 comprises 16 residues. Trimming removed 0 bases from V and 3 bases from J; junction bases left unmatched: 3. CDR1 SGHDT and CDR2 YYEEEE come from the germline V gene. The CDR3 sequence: CASSLAGTSGIYEQYF. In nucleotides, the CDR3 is TGTGCCAGCAGCTTGGCGGGGACTAGCGGGATCTACGAGCAGTACTTC.

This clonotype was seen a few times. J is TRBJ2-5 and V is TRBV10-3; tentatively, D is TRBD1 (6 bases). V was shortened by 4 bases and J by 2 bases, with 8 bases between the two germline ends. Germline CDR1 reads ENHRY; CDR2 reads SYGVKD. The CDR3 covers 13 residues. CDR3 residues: CAISGTDQETQYF. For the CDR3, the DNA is TGTGCCATCAGTGGGACAGATCAAGAGACCCAGTACTTC.